This T cell receptor (beta chain) stems from a study of blood T cells in healthy people across ages. The V and J ends lost 8 bases and 3 bases respectively, with 14 bases between them. Germline values: CDR1 MNHEY, CDR2 SVGEGT. This CDR3 is built from 14 residues. This clonotype was recorded many times. Primed by a sample-barcoded 5' primer and a J-beta primer mix, a second PCR proceeded for 7 to 11 cycles. TCRdb independently ran MiXCR on the 5' RACE reads; one entry per CDR3 protein. The repertoire includes about 1.7 million distinct CDR3 sequences, 28% of them detected once, and less than 9.5% sits in the top ten.

The TCR comes from a woman in her 30s in good health. Input material: blood. The gene calls are TRBV6-2 or TRBV6-3 and TRBJ2-1; possibly TRBD1 for D (5 bases). CDR3 loop: CASGRQMVYNEQFF. For the CDR3, the DNA is TGTGCCAGCGGGCGACAGATGGTCTACAATGAGCAGTTCTTC.